The T cell receptor (beta chain) described here comes from a study of control samples from healthy donors and cancer patients. Between the trimmed V and J ends, which lost 8 bases and 1 base, there was a span of 15 bases. Germline-derived CDR1 and CDR2 are LNHNV and YYDKDF (reference sequence). The length of the CDR3 is 15 residues. Profiled with immunoSEQ multiplex PCR; TCRdb holds only in-frame clones, not every one. The sample has about 150,000 clones, 93% seen once; the top ten hold almost 6%. The receptor's source is a man aged 18 to 35 in good health. The specimen was blood. The chain is built from TRBV15 and TRBJ1-5, with a weak D call TRBD1 (6 bases). The CDR3 protein is CATAFTGFSNQPQHF. The CDR3, as DNA: TGTGCCACCGCCTTCACAGGGTTCAGCAATCAGCCCCAGCATTTT.